These T cell receptor beta chains were read from a single sample in a study of T cell changes during pregnancy in multiple sclerosis. Data came from immunoSEQ multiplex PCR; TCRdb stores just in-frame clones and leaves some out. Among around 80,000 clones, 90% to 95% were seen once, and the ten largest hold about 1%. This material consisted of peripheral blood, taken in the second trimester of pregnancy. All receptors derive from a female donor in good health, enrolled as a control in a pregnancy study. The CDR3 runs from the conserved cysteine through the conserved F or W. The D gene is left open where the match is weak. Clone size is stated in some rows and not others, as once, few, many or a class when expanded.

J	size	V	D	DNA	CDR3
TRBJ1-2	.	TRBV5-1	.	TGCGCCAGCAGCACCGGGACTGAATATGGCTACACCTTC	CASSTGTEYGYTF
TRBJ1-1	once	TRBV6-9	TRBD1	TGTGCTCCGGACAGGGGCATGAACACTGAAGCTTTCTTT	CAPDRGMNTEAFF
TRBJ2-3	.	TRBV5-1	TRBD2	TGCGCCAGCAGCTTGATGCTAGCGGGAGGCACAGATACGCAGTATTTT	CASSLMLAGGTDTQYF
TRBJ2-1	.	TRBV18	TRBD1	TGTGCCAGCTCACCACCGCTTACGGGACAGGGCTACAATGAGCAGTTCTTC	CASSPPLTGQGYNEQFF
TRBJ1-2	.	TRBV6-5	.	TGTGCCAGCAGGGTGCGAACGAGTAACTATGGCTACACCTTC	CASRVRTSNYGYTF
TRBJ2-3	once	TRBV6-5	.	TGTGCCAGCAGACCCAGGGGCCGCACAGATACGCAGTATTTT	CASRPRGRTDTQYF
TRBJ2-3	.	TRBV27	.	TGTGCCAGCAGTCCGCTAGGTACAGATACGCAGTATTTT	CASSPLGTDTQYF
TRBJ2-7	.	TRBV14	TRBD1	TGTGCCAGCAGCCCCCGACAGGGGGCTTACGAGCAGTACTTC	CASSPRQGAYEQYF
TRBJ2-7	.	TRBV28	.	TGTGCCAGCAGTTTTCGGGGGTCCCCCACCGAGCAGTACTTC	CASSFRGSPTEQYF
TRBJ1-1	medium-sized	TRBV25-1	.	TGTGCCAGCAGTGGTAGCGCCATGAACACTGAAGCTTTCTTT	CASSGSAMNTEAFF
TRBJ2-2	.	TRBV27	TRBD2	TGTGCCAGCAGGGACGCGGGGGGGACCGGGGAGCTGTTTTTT	CASRDAGGTGELFF
TRBJ2-1	.	TRBV11-2	.	TGTGCCAGCAGCCGTAGCGGTGGCTCCTACAATGAGCAGTTCTTC	CASSRSGGSYNEQFF
TRBJ2-1	.	TRBV30	.	TGTGCCTGGAGGCTGGGCTATGAGCAGTTCTTC	CAWRLGYEQFF
TRBJ2-1	.	TRBV5-6	.	TGTGCCAGCAGCCGAACGCAGGGCTACAATGAGCAGTTCTTC	CASSRTQGYNEQFF
TRBJ2-1	.	TRBV15	.	TGTGCCACCAGCAGAACTAATTTAGGATCTTCTTCCTACAATGAGCAGTTCTTC	CATSRTNLGSSSYNEQFF
TRBJ1-2	once	TRBV5-4	.	TGTGCCAGCAGCTCCGAGGTGCACTATGGCTACACCTTC	CASSSEVHYGYTF
TRBJ1-1	.	TRBV5-4	TRBD1	TGTGCCAGCAGCTCCGGACAGGGGGCCCCGGGCACTGAAGCTTTCTTT	CASSSGQGAPGTEAFF
TRBJ2-7	.	TRBV7-9	.	TGTGCCAGCAGGCGGCAGACCGCCTACGAGCAGTACTTC	CASRRQTAYEQYF
TRBJ2-2	once	TRBV25-1	TRBD1	TGTGCCAGCAGTGAGGACAGGGACACCGGGGAGCTGTTTTTT	CASSEDRDTGELFF
TRBJ2-2	.	TRBV7-9	TRBD2	TGTGCCAGCAGCTTTTCGACTGCGGGAGGGATCGGGGAGCTGTTTTTT	CASSFSTAGGIGELFF
TRBJ2-3	.	TRBV5-1	TRBD2	TGCGCCAGCAGCTTTAGCGGGACAACTAGCACAGATACGCAGTATTTT	CASSFSGTTSTDTQYF
TRBJ2-2	.	TRBV6-5	TRBD1	TGTGCCAGAGAGACAGGGGTCCTTACCGGGGAGCTGTTTTTT	CARETGVLTGELFF
TRBJ1-3	.	TRBV2	.	TGTGCCAGCACCCTTGTTGCCCAGGGAAACACCATATATTTT	CASTLVAQGNTIYF
TRBJ2-1	.	TRBV2	.	TGTGCCAGCAGTGAAGCGGGGAGCTCCTACAATGAGCAGTTCTTC	CASSEAGSSYNEQFF
TRBJ2-6	.	TRBV5-1	.	TGCGCCAGCAGCGCCTCGACAGCAAGCTCTGGGGCCAACGTCCTGACTTTC	CASSASTASSGANVLTF
TRBJ1-2	.	TRBV27	.	TGTGCCAGCAGTTTTTTACAGGGACCTAACTATGGCTACACCTTC	CASSFLQGPNYGYTF
TRBJ2-3	.	TRBV5-5	TRBD2	TGTGCCAGCAGCTTGGATTTCCCACTAGCGGCTTCTAGCACAGATACGCAGTATTTT	CASSLDFPLAASSTDTQYF
TRBJ2-7	.	TRBV4-1	.	TGCGCCAGCAGCCGATTAGAGACAGGCTACGAGCAGTACTTC	CASSRLETGYEQYF
TRBJ2-2	.	TRBV7-2	.	TGTGCCAGCAGCTTAGCACTAGCTGTGAACACCGGGGAGCTGTTTTTT	CASSLALAVNTGELFF
TRBJ2-7	.	TRBV9	TRBD1	TGTGCCAGCAGCGTAGGGGGGACAGAAGTCTACGAGCAGTACTTC	CASSVGGTEVYEQYF
TRBJ2-1	.	TRBV10-3	TRBD2	TGTGCCATCAGTGAGGGGACTAGCGGGAGTGGTTCGAATGAGCAGTTCTTC	CAISEGTSGSGSNEQFF
TRBJ2-1	.	TRBV30	.	TGTGCCTGGAGCCCTACGGGGAATGAGCAGTTCTTC	CAWSPTGNEQFF
TRBJ2-7	.	TRBV18	TRBD1	TGTGCCAGCTCACCCAGACAGGGGGCGCGCTACGAGCAGTACTTC	CASSPRQGARYEQYF
TRBJ2-7	once	TRBV10-3	.	TGTGCCATCAGTGACCTCTCAGGGGTGTCCTCCTACGAGCAGTACTTC	CAISDLSGVSSYEQYF
TRBJ1-1	.	TRBV19	.	TGTGCCAGTAGTCCACCGACAGTCATGAACACTGAAGCTTTCTTT	CASSPPTVMNTEAFF
TRBJ2-6	.	TRBV2	TRBD2	TGTGCCAGCAGTGACTGGCTAGCGGCTGGGGCCAACGTCCTGACTTTC	CASSDWLAAGANVLTF
TRBJ1-1	.	TRBV19	.	TGTGCCAGTAGTCCAACCAGGGTACTGTGGACTGAAGCTTTCTTT	CASSPTRVLWTEAFF
TRBJ2-2	.	TRBV2	.	TGTGCCAGCAGTCAACAGAACACCGGGGAGCTGTTTTTT	CASSQQNTGELFF
TRBJ1-1	.	TRBV5-6	.	TGTGCCAGCAGCTTGGGGACAGTTATGAACACTGAAGCTTTCTTT	CASSLGTVMNTEAFF
TRBJ2-1	.	TRBV25-1	TRBD2	TGTGCCAGCAGTGAATCGGGGCTAGCGGCTAATGAGCAGTTCTTC	CASSESGLAANEQFF
TRBJ2-3	.	TRBV5-1	TRBD2	TGCGCCAGCAGCTTCTTCACTAGCGGGTCAGATACGCAGTATTTT	CASSFFTSGSDTQYF
TRBJ2-3	.	TRBV6-4	TRBD2	TGTGCCACCCCGCCGGGACTAGCGGGCAGCACAGATACGCAGTATTTT	CATPPGLAGSTDTQYF
TRBJ2-5	.	TRBV7-7	.	TGTGCTAGCAGCTTAATAGCGTCAGAGACCCAGTACTTC	CASSLIASETQYF
TRBJ1-4	.	TRBV15	.	TGTGCCACCAGCAGAGAGACGAGGGCCGTTAATGAAAAACTGTTTTTT	CATSRETRAVNEKLFF
TRBJ2-5	.	TRBV7-9	TRBD2	TGTGCCAGCAGCCCCGGGACTAGCGTTTGGGAGACCCAGTACTTC	CASSPGTSVWETQYF